Listed below are T cell receptor beta chains from one sample, sequenced in a study of CD8 T cells in ankylosing spondylitis. TCRdb reprocessed the 5' RACE reads via MiXCR and lists one record per CDR3 protein. The sample holds around 440,000 distinct CDR3 sequences; about a sixth are singletons and the top ten take around 0.92%. Sequencing was performed on blood, either unsorted or a sorted T cell fraction (not recorded which). The receptors originated from a male donor with ankylosing spondylitis. The CDR3 runs from the conserved cysteine through the conserved F or W. Each record gives: D gene, J gene, V gene, CDR3 length, clone size, CDR3 DNA, CDR3 protein. D genes are given only for firm matches. Expanded clones get a size class; other rows say once, few or many, or leave the size out.

d_gene: .; j_gene: TRBJ1-1; v_gene: TRBV30; len: 14; abundance: .; CDR3nt: TGTGCCCTAACCGGGGGGGCTCGGCGGACTGAAGCTTTCTTT; CDR3aa: CALTGGARRTEAFF
d_gene: TRBD1; j_gene: TRBJ2-1; v_gene: TRBV5-1; len: 15; abundance: .; CDR3nt: TGCGCCAGCAGCTTGGGACAGGGGCAGTTGAATGAGCAGTTCTTC; CDR3aa: CASSLGQGQLNEQFF
d_gene: .; j_gene: TRBJ1-1; v_gene: TRBV28; len: 14; abundance: .; CDR3nt: TGTGCCAGCAGGGGGACTTCCTATGGTACTGAAGCTTTCTTT; CDR3aa: CASRGTSYGTEAFF
d_gene: .; j_gene: TRBJ2-3; v_gene: TRBV4-1; len: 17; abundance: many; CDR3nt: TGCGCCAGCAGCCAACCCTTTTTGCAGAGAAACACAGATACGCAGTATTTT; CDR3aa: CASSQPFLQRNTDTQYF
d_gene: TRBD1; j_gene: TRBJ2-7; v_gene: TRBV28; len: 14; abundance: few; CDR3nt: TGTGCCAGCAGGGGGACAGGGGGCGGTTACGAGCAGTACTTC; CDR3aa: CASRGTGGGYEQYF
d_gene: .; j_gene: TRBJ2-2; v_gene: TRBV4-2; len: 16; abundance: .; CDR3nt: TGTGCCAGCAGCCAAGGGAGACTAGGAATTTCCGGGGAGCTGTTTTTT; CDR3aa: CASSQGRLGISGELFF
d_gene: .; j_gene: TRBJ2-2; v_gene: TRBV5-1; len: 15; abundance: .; CDR3nt: TGCGCCAGCAGCCCCTTAGCGGAGAACACCGGGGAGCTGTTTTTT; CDR3aa: CASSPLAENTGELFF
d_gene: .; j_gene: TRBJ1-3; v_gene: TRBV29-1; len: 14; abundance: few; CDR3nt: TGCAGCGCTTCCCAGACAGGTCTCGGAAACACCATATATTTT; CDR3aa: CSASQTGLGNTIYF
d_gene: .; j_gene: TRBJ2-3; v_gene: TRBV9; len: 15; abundance: few; CDR3nt: TGTGCCAGCAGCGCGGGGTTCTTTGGGACAGATACGCAGTATTTT; CDR3aa: CASSAGFFGTDTQYF
d_gene: TRBD1; j_gene: TRBJ1-1; v_gene: TRBV5-1; len: 18; abundance: few; CDR3nt: TGCGCCAGCAGCGAACGGACCGGGACAGGGGGGCCGAACACTGAAGCTTTCTTT; CDR3aa: CASSERTGTGGPNTEAFF
d_gene: .; j_gene: TRBJ1-5; v_gene: TRBV11-2; len: 13; abundance: .; CDR3nt: TGTGCCAGCAGCTTACAGCTCAATCAGCCCCAGCATTTT; CDR3aa: CASSLQLNQPQHF
d_gene: TRBD2; j_gene: TRBJ2-1; v_gene: TRBV6-1; len: 13; abundance: .; CDR3nt: TGTGCCAGCAGAAGCCCTAGCGGGGGAATTGAATTCTTC; CDR3aa: CASRSPSGGIEFF
d_gene: TRBD2; j_gene: TRBJ2-7; v_gene: TRBV4-2; len: 15; abundance: few; CDR3nt: TGTGCCAGCAGCCAAGTAGGGACTAGCGCCTACGAGCAGTACTTC; CDR3aa: CASSQVGTSAYEQYF
d_gene: .; j_gene: TRBJ2-7; v_gene: TRBV7-2; len: 15; abundance: few; CDR3nt: TGTGCCAGCAGCCAAAGGGGGAGTCTCTCCTACGAGCAGTACTTC; CDR3aa: CASSQRGSLSYEQYF
d_gene: .; j_gene: TRBJ2-7; v_gene: TRBV5-1; len: 14; abundance: few; CDR3nt: TGCGCCAGCAGCTGGGGGGGCCTGAGCTACGAGCAGTACTTC; CDR3aa: CASSWGGLSYEQYF
d_gene: .; j_gene: TRBJ1-1; v_gene: TRBV6-2/TRBV6-3; len: 16; abundance: .; CDR3nt: TGTGCCAGCAGCCCACGAGGAGGGACCTTCGACACTGAAGCTTTCTTT; CDR3aa: CASSPRGGTFDTEAFF
d_gene: TRBD1; j_gene: TRBJ1-2; v_gene: TRBV5-1; len: 14; abundance: few; CDR3nt: TGCGCCAGCAGACCGGGGACAGGCAACTATGGCTACACCTTC; CDR3aa: CASRPGTGNYGYTF
d_gene: TRBD1; j_gene: TRBJ2-7; v_gene: TRBV20-1; len: 15; abundance: few; CDR3nt: TGCAGTGCTCAGGACAGGACGGGGAGTATGTACGAGCAGTACTTC; CDR3aa: CSAQDRTGSMYEQYF
d_gene: TRBD2; j_gene: TRBJ2-2; v_gene: TRBV6-2/TRBV6-3; len: 17; abundance: .; CDR3nt: TGTGCCAGCAGACGGACTAGCGGGAGGATAAACACCGGGGAGCTGTTTTTT; CDR3aa: CASRRTSGRINTGELFF
d_gene: .; j_gene: TRBJ1-2; v_gene: TRBV5-6; len: 12; abundance: .; CDR3nt: TGTGCCAGCAGCCCCTCCGGGGGGGGCTACACCTTC; CDR3aa: CASSPSGGGYTF
d_gene: .; j_gene: TRBJ1-1; v_gene: TRBV15; len: 14; abundance: .; CDR3nt: TGTGCCACCACCTTGGGGGAGGGGGTCTCTGAAGCTTTCTTT; CDR3aa: CATTLGEGVSEAFF
d_gene: TRBD2; j_gene: TRBJ2-1; v_gene: TRBV4-1; len: 15; abundance: few; CDR3nt: TGCGCCAGCAGCCAAGTTGGCGGGAGGGAAAATGAGCAGTTCTTC; CDR3aa: CASSQVGGRENEQFF
d_gene: .; j_gene: TRBJ2-5; v_gene: TRBV7-2; len: 13; abundance: few; CDR3nt: TGTGCCAGCAGTTATCTCCCCGGGGAGACCCAGTACTTC; CDR3aa: CASSYLPGETQYF
d_gene: .; j_gene: TRBJ1-4; v_gene: TRBV7-9; len: 15; abundance: few; CDR3nt: TGTGCCAGCAGCTTAGGGGGCAGCTCGAATGAAAAACTGTTTTTT; CDR3aa: CASSLGGSSNEKLFF
d_gene: .; j_gene: TRBJ1-2; v_gene: TRBV11-2; len: 16; abundance: few; CDR3nt: TGTGCCAGCAGCTTAGGAGACATATATGCCCGCTATGGCTACACCTTC; CDR3aa: CASSLGDIYARYGYTF
d_gene: .; j_gene: TRBJ2-4; v_gene: TRBV10-3; len: 15; abundance: few; CDR3nt: TGTGCCATCAGTGCTGGCGGGGCAGCCAAAAACATTCAGTACTTC; CDR3aa: CAISAGGAAKNIQYF
d_gene: .; j_gene: TRBJ2-1; v_gene: TRBV13; len: 16; abundance: .; CDR3nt: TGTGCCAGCAGCTTAGGCCTGGGGTCCCTACCTGATGAGCAGTTCTTC; CDR3aa: CASSLGLGSLPDEQFF
d_gene: .; j_gene: TRBJ1-2; v_gene: TRBV5-1; len: 13; abundance: few; CDR3nt: TGCGCCAGCAGCTTGGGACAGTTTAGTGGCTACACCTTC; CDR3aa: CASSLGQFSGYTF
d_gene: TRBD2; j_gene: TRBJ2-7; v_gene: TRBV20-1; len: 15; abundance: .; CDR3nt: TGCAGTGCTAGAGATCTCAGCGGGAGCTCCTACGAGCAGTACTTC; CDR3aa: CSARDLSGSSYEQYF
d_gene: TRBD2; j_gene: TRBJ2-1; v_gene: TRBV12-3/TRBV12-4; len: 15; abundance: .; CDR3nt: TGTGCCAGCAGACCACCGGGACTAGGGCGAAATGAGCAGTTCTTC; CDR3aa: CASRPPGLGRNEQFF
d_gene: .; j_gene: TRBJ1-6; v_gene: TRBV11-3; len: 14; abundance: .; CDR3nt: TGTGCCAGCAGCCATGACGGCTTGAATTCACCCCTCCACTTT; CDR3aa: CASSHDGLNSPLHF
d_gene: .; j_gene: TRBJ2-7; v_gene: TRBV7-9; len: 13; abundance: .; CDR3nt: TGTGCCAGCAGCTTAAGGAGTGTGCGCGAGCAGTACTTC; CDR3aa: CASSLRSVREQYF
d_gene: .; j_gene: TRBJ1-1; v_gene: TRBV9; len: 16; abundance: few; CDR3nt: TGTGCCAGCAGCCCCCAAGGCAGGGAGGCAAAACGTGAAGCTTTCTTT; CDR3aa: CASSPQGREAKREAFF
d_gene: TRBD1; j_gene: TRBJ2-1; v_gene: TRBV25-1; len: 13; abundance: .; CDR3nt: TGTGCCAGCAGTGCTTCAGGGGGCACCGAGCAGTTCTTC; CDR3aa: CASSASGGTEQFF
d_gene: .; j_gene: TRBJ2-5; v_gene: TRBV12-3/TRBV12-4; len: 14; abundance: few; CDR3nt: TGTGCCAGCAGTATCACGACGGGGGTCCAGACCCAGTACTTC; CDR3aa: CASSITTGVQTQYF